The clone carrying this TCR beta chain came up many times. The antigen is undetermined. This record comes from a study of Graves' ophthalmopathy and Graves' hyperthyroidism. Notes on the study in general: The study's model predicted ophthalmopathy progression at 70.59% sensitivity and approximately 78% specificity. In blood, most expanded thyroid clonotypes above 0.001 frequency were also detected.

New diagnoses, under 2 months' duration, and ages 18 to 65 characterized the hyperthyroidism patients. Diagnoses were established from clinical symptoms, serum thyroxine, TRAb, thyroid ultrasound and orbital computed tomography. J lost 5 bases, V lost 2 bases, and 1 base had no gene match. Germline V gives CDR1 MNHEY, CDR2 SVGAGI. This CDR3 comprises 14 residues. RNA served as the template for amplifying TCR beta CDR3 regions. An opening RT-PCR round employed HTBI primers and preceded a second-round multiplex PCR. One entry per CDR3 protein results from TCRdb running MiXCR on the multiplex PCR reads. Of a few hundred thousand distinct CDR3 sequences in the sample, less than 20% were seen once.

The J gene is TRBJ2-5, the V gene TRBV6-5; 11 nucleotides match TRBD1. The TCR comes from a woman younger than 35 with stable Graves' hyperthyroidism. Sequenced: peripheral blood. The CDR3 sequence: CASSYGTGGETQYF. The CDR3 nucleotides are TGTGCCAGCAGTTACGGGACAGGGGGGGAGACCCAGTACTTC.